The 10 T cell receptor beta chains reported below all come from one sample, sequenced in a study of CD8+ T cells in alopecia areata. Extracted RNA was reverse transcribed, and the resulting cDNA served as sequencing template. The assay was immunoSEQ multiplex PCR, and TCRdb's table has in-frame clones only and misses some. Among fewer than 150,000 clones listed, 58% were seen once. Sequenced material: CD4+ T cells sorted from blood, taken at week 0. The source is a human donor with alopecia areata.

This chain joins TRBV5-1 and TRBJ1-2, with D maybe TRBD1 (5 bases). Trimming left V 0 bases short and J 6 bases short, with 9 bases between. CDR3 length: 13 amino acids. The germline V gene encodes CDR1 SGHRS and CDR2 YFSETQ. The DNA of the CDR3 is TGCGCCAGCAGCTTGGCAGGGACGGATGGCTACACCTTC. It codes for CASSLAGTDGYTF.

In this sample, this clone turned up a few times. The rearrangement uses TRBV5-1 and TRBJ1-1; D gene unclear. Germline CDR1 and CDR2: SGHRS and YFSETQ. CDR3 length: 14 amino acids. V lost 4 bases to trimming and J lost 0 bases, with 10 bases between them. The CDR3 loop is CASSSQPMNTEAFF. DNA for the CDR3: TGCGCCAGCAGCAGTCAGCCCATGAACACTGAAGCTTTCTTT. Drawing the rest from reference TRBV5-1 and TRBJ1-1, the complete variable domain is KAGVTQTPRYLIKTRGQQVTLSCSPISGHRSVSWYQQTPGQGLQFLFEYFSETQRNKGNFPGRFSGRQFSNSRSEMNVSTLELGDSALYLCASSSQPMNTEAFFGQGTRLTVV.

The CDR3 loop reads CASSLAEAENTDTQYF. For the CDR3, the DNA is TGTGCCAGCAGCTTGGCCGAGGCGGAGAACACAGATACGCAGTATTTT. The chain carries TRBV5-5 and TRBJ2-3, with no clear D. CDR3 length: 16 amino acids. Trimming shortened V by 0 bases and J by 2 bases, and 13 bases separated the two germline ends. The V gene's germline CDR1 is SGHKS and CDR2 YYEKEE (reference sequence).

This clone has a handful of counts. The chain is built from TRBV9 and TRBJ1-1, with D perhaps matching TRBD1 (5 bases). V lost 4 bases, J lost 10 bases, and 20 bases lay in between. CDR1 is SGDLS and CDR2 is YYNGEE in the germline V gene. The CDR3 length is 14 residues. The CDR3 protein is CASSPTGRALGAFF. The CDR3 region has the DNA TGTGCCAGCAGCCCGACCGGCAGGGCGTTAGGAGCTTTCTTT.

The J gene is TRBJ2-5, the V gene TRBV9; D could derive from TRBD1 or TRBD2 (6 bases each). Germline lookup yields CDR1 SGDLS and CDR2 YYNGEE. V was pared by 4 bases and J by 5 bases, with 18 bases between. This CDR3 is built from 15 residues. In nucleotides, the CDR3 is TGTGCCAGCAGCCCAGATCCGGGGGCAGGGGAGACCCAGTACTTC. It specifies CASSPDPGAGETQYF.

This clone turned up a few times. The J gene is TRBJ2-7, the V gene TRBV29-1; 8 bases are a match to TRBD2. This CDR3 is 14 amino acids long. CDR1 and CDR2 (germline): SQVTM, ANQGSEA. V shed 4 bases and J 4 bases; nucleotides not matched to a gene: 9. This CDR3 reads CSVVIAGGTYEQYF. As DNA, the CDR3 is TGCAGCGTTGTCATTGCGGGGGGAACATACGAGCAGTACTTC.

This chain connects TRBV29-1 to TRBJ2-5, with TRBD1 matching over 9 bases. Germline V gene sequence: CDR1 SQVTM, CDR2 ANQGSEA. Germline trimming cut 7 bases from V and 5 bases from J; bases unmatched to any gene: 5. The CDR3 has 12 amino acids. CDR3 nucleotides: TGCAGCGCGACAGGGGGTTTGGAGACCCAGTACTTC. The encoded protein is CSATGGLETQYF.

This clone was detected only a few times. The chain is built from TRBV15 and TRBJ1-4; D not certain. Germline CDR1 reads LNHNV; CDR2 reads YYDKDF (reference sequence). CDR3 length: 12 residues. Deletions cut 5 bases from V and 8 bases from J, with 9 bases between. The CDR3 DNA reads as TGTGCCACCAGCGTCGGGTGGGAAAAACTGTTTTTT. This translates into CATSVGWEKLFF. The whole variable domain, remainder taken from reference TRBV15 and TRBJ1-4, is DAMVIQNPRYQVTQFGKPVTLSCSQTLNHNVMYWYQQKSSQAPKLLFHYYDKDFNNEADTPDNFQSRRPNTSFCFLDIRSPGLGDTAMYLCATSVGWEKLFFGSGTQLSVL.

This clone was seen at least ten times. DNA for the CDR3: TGTGCCATCTCGGGCCGTACCTACGAGCAGTACTTC. This translates into CAISGRTYEQYF. This sequence joins TRBV10-3 and TRBJ2-7; D is uncertain. The ends were cut back, 8 bases at V and 2 bases at J, with 10 bases in the middle. CDR3 size: 12 residues. Germline CDR1 ENHRY, CDR2 SYGVKD.

This chain links TRBV9 with TRBJ2-3, with D unresolved. The CDR3 consists of 14 residues. The V gene's germline CDR1 is SGDLS and CDR2 YYNGEE. The V end was cut by 0 bases, the J end by 4 bases, with 9 bases between. The chain's CDR3 is CASSVDPPPDTQYF. DNA for the CDR3: TGTGCCAGCAGCGTAGACCCTCCTCCAGATACGCAGTATTTT.